This T cell receptor beta chain was sequenced for a study of cytomegalovirus exposure and HLA in healthy donors. Profiled with immunoSEQ multiplex PCR; TCRdb holds only in-frame clones, not every one. Among approximately 200,000 clones listed, about 79% were seen once. The ends were cut back, 4 bases at V and 2 bases at J, with 11 bases in the middle. Germline loops: CDR1 MNHNS, CDR2 SASEGT. The CDR3 contains 14 residues. The sample taken for sequencing was PBMCs. This sequence originates from a woman aged 30 to 39 in good health and CMV-seropositive. This chain links TRBV6-1 with TRBJ1-1; D is undetermined. As DNA, the CDR3 is TGTGCCAGCAGTGCGGACTGGAGAAACACTGAAGCTTTCTTT. Its translation: CASSADWRNTEAFF.